This T cell receptor (beta chain) emerged from a study of blood T cell repertoires in COVID-19. Methods used by the authors: Quantification of nucleated cells was approximated via reference gene primer amplification. Data came from immunoSEQ multiplex PCR; TCRdb stores just in-frame clones and leaves some out. For V, J and clone size, that table is used; D and trimming come from the DNA. In the table there are some 170,000 clones, 81% of which are singletons. Sequencing used peripheral blood. The sequence came from a human donor in a cohort sampled during active COVID-19.

The CDR3 protein is CASSLGGTMGTEAFF. The DNA for the CDR3 is TGTGCCAGCAGCTTGGGCGGGACCATGGGCACTGAAGCTTTCTTT. The chain carries TRBV5-8 and TRBJ1-1; D perhaps matches TRBD1 (5 bases). The CDR3 spans 15 residues. Looked up from germline, CDR1 is SGHTS and CDR2 is YDEGEE. Trimming removed 0 bases at V and 4 bases at J, with 13 bases between.